Below, 20 T cell receptor beta chains from the same sample are listed, as sequenced in a study of CD8 T cells in Susac syndrome. It was with random hexamers that about 0.45 to 1 ug RNA was reverse transcribed. MiXCR was run by TCRdb on the immunoSEQ multiplex PCR reads, yielding one entry per CDR3 protein. The sample records 150,000 or so distinct CDR3 sequences, roughly 96% being singletons. Sequenced sample: CD4+ T cells from PBMCs. The receptor source for this set is a human donor with Susac syndrome.

The V call is TRBV9, the J call TRBJ1-1; D not resolved. Between the trimmed V and J ends, which lost 0 bases and 4 bases, there was a span of 10 bases. CDR1 SGDLS and CDR2 YYNGEE come from the germline V gene. The CDR3 is 14 residues long. The CDR3 protein is CASSVGHWGTEAFF. DNA for the CDR3: TGTGCCAGCAGCGTAGGGCATTGGGGCACTGAAGCTTTCTTT.

The chain combines TRBV7-2 with TRBJ1-1; D is perhaps TRBD1 (6 bases). Trimming removed 6 bases at V and 0 bases at J, with 11 bases between. CDR1 is SGHTA, CDR2 FQGNSA, per germline. The CDR3 is 14 amino acids. CDR3 amino acids: CASRQGRVNTEAFF. The DNA for the CDR3 is TGTGCCAGCAGACAGGGCCGAGTGAACACTGAAGCTTTCTTT.

V usage is TRBV18 and J usage is TRBJ2-5; D gene unclear. Looked up from germline, CDR1 is KGHSH and CDR2 is LQKENI. Deletions cut 2 bases from V and 9 bases from J, with 10 bases between. The CDR3 consists of 12 residues. The CDR3 nucleotides read TGTGCCAGCTCACCATCCGAAGTTCCCCAGTACTTC. This sequence encodes CASSPSEVPQYF.

The chain's CDR3 is CASSPSGTGVSPLHF. The CDR3 coding sequence is TGTGCCAGCAGCCCCAGCGGGACAGGGGTTTCACCCCTCCACTTT. This sequence joins TRBV7-9 and TRBJ1-6, with 10 bases aligning to TRBD1. Per germline, CDR1 SEHNR and CDR2 FQNEAQ (reference sequence). The CDR3 has 15 amino acids. Losses at the gene ends were 5 bases for V and 9 bases for J; bases not matched to a gene: 7. The full variable domain, its missing parts supplied by reference TRBV7-9 and TRBJ1-6, is DTGVSQNPRHKITKRGQNVTFRCDPISEHNRLYWYRQTLGQGPEFLTYFQNEAQLEKSRLLSDRFSAERPKGSFSTLEIQRTEQGDSAMYLCASSPSGTGVSPLHFGNGTRLTVT.

The chain couples TRBV6-5 to TRBJ1-1; 9 bases agree with TRBD1. Germline V gives CDR1 MNHEY, CDR2 SVGAGI. V lost 6 bases and J lost 4; bases outside the gene matches: 9. The CDR3 runs to 15 residues. CDR3 loop: CASRPGTGWGTEAFF. As DNA, the CDR3 is TGTGCCAGCAGGCCAGGGACAGGGTGGGGCACTGAAGCTTTCTTT.

The J gene is TRBJ2-5, the V gene TRBV6-2 or TRBV6-3, with 7 bases lining up with TRBD2. Trimming at V came to 5 bases and at J to 4 bases, leaving 10 bases not matched to a gene. The CDR3 consists of 15 residues. CDR1 and CDR2 from the germline V gene are MNHEY and SVGEGT. The CDR3, as DNA: TGTGCCAGCAGTACCCGTCTGGCGGGGGTAGAGACCCAGTACTTC. Protein sequence: CASSTRLAGVETQYF.

The chain is built from TRBV20-1 and TRBJ2-5; D is unresolved. CDR3 size: 10 residues. Germline V lookup: CDR1 DFQATT, CDR2 SNEGSKA (reference sequence). V dropped 2 bases and J dropped 5 bases, with 3 bases sitting between them. The CDR3 loop is CSARMETQYF. In DNA, the CDR3 is TGCAGTGCTAGAATGGAGACCCAGTACTTC.

V gene TRBV6-2 or TRBV6-3 combines with J gene TRBJ2-1; D is undetermined. Per germline, CDR1 MNHEY and CDR2 SVGEGT. Trimming removed 2 bases at V and 1 base at J, with 9 bases between. The CDR3 has 15 residues. The CDR3 here is CASSYPPGSYNEQFF. For the CDR3, the DNA is TGTGCCAGCAGTTACCCCCCCGGGTCCTACAATGAGCAGTTCTTC.

The rearrangement links TRBV7-9 to TRBJ1-4, with D perhaps TRBD1 (6 bases). Trimming cost V 5 bases and J 6 bases, with 10 bases left between them. The CDR3 runs to 13 residues. Germline lookup yields CDR1 SEHNR and CDR2 FQNEAQ (reference sequence). The CDR3 DNA is TGTGCCAGCAGCCCTCGGACAGATGAAAAACTGTTTTTT. It translates to CASSPRTDEKLFF.

In the case of this clonotype: A junction end diverges from the germline sequence, so it may reflect a read error. This sequence joins TRBV20-1 and TRBJ2-5; 9 positions agree with TRBD1. Germline V gene sequence: CDR1 DFQATT, CDR2 SNEGSKA (reference sequence). The CDR3 extends over 15 amino acids. CDR3: CSAPRAGTGLVEGHF. The CDR3 DNA reads as TGCAGTGCACCGAGAGCCGGGACAGGGCTCGTGGAAGGGCACTTC.

The chain employs TRBV20-1 and TRBJ1-5, with D possibly being TRBD1 (5 bases). The ends were cut back, 1 base at V and 1 base at J, with 11 bases in the middle. Germline V gene sequence: CDR1 DFQATT, CDR2 SNEGSKA (reference sequence). CDR3 length: 15 amino acids. The CDR3 loop reads CSARGQGRSNQPQHF. The CDR3 DNA reads TGCAGTGCTAGAGGCCAGGGACGGAGCAATCAGCCCCAGCATTTT.

CDR3 nucleotides: TGCAGCGTTCAGGTCTCAACTAATGAAAAACTGTTTTTT. Its translation: CSVQVSTNEKLFF. This rearrangement joins TRBV29-1 to TRBJ1-4; D gene unclear. Trimming stripped 5 bases from V and 0 bases from J, with 7 bases between. The CDR3 is 13 amino acids. Germline V gene lookup returns CDR1 SQVTM and CDR2 ANQGSEA.

The gene calls are TRBV19 and TRBJ1-1, with TRBD1 matching over 7 bases. The germline V gene encodes CDR1 LNHDA and CDR2 SQIVND (reference sequence). The CDR3 spans 14 residues. V dropped 4 bases and J dropped 9; count of bases not matched to a gene: 11. The CDR3 region is CASSSGQVVSKAFF. The CDR3 nucleotides read TGTGCCAGTAGTAGCGGACAGGTCGTTTCTAAAGCTTTCTTT.

This chain connects TRBV9 to TRBJ1-2; D might be TRBD1 (5 bases). Trimming took off 8 bases at V and 2 bases at J, with 13 bases between the two ends. The CDR3 length is 13 residues. Germline lookup yields CDR1 SGDLS and CDR2 YYNGEE. This chain's CDR3 is CARFPGDNYGYTF. The DNA of the CDR3 is TGTGCCAGGTTCCCGGGGGACAACTATGGCTACACCTTC.

This sequence joins TRBV9 and TRBJ1-1; D remains unclear. In germline, CDR1 is SGDLS, CDR2 YYNGEE. This CDR3 comprises 14 residues. V was cut by 0 bases and J by 3 bases, with 9 bases left in between. The CDR3 here is CASSVDGTYTEAFF. The CDR3 DNA reads as TGTGCCAGCAGCGTAGACGGCACGTACACTGAAGCTTTCTTT. The entire variable domain, with the rest obtained from reference TRBV9 and TRBJ1-1, is as follows: DSGVTQTPKHLITATGQRVTLRCSPRSGDLSVYWYQQSLDQGLQFLIQYYNGEERAKGNILERFSAQQFPDLHSELNLSSLELGDSALYFCASSVDGTYTEAFFGQGTRLTVV.

V is TRBV18 and J is TRBJ2-5; 7 nucleotides agree with TRBD1. Per germline, CDR1 KGHSH and CDR2 LQKENI. The CDR3 covers 15 residues. V lost 3 bases, J lost 5 bases, and 9 bases stayed unmatched. CDR3 protein: CASSPINGQVETQYF. DNA of the CDR3: TGTGCCAGCTCACCCATTAACGGACAGGTGGAGACCCAGTACTTC.

The V and J genes are TRBV6-5 and TRBJ2-7, with 9 bases fitting TRBD2. CDR1 MNHEY and CDR2 SVGAGI come from the germline V gene. The CDR3 loop spans 15 amino acids. V trimming: 4 bases; J trimming: 2 bases; junction bases outside the gene matches: 6. The CDR3 spells CASSSPSGGTYEQYF. CDR3 DNA sequence: TGTGCCAGCAGTTCACCCAGCGGGGGGACCTACGAGCAGTACTTC.

The CDR3 bases are TGTGCCAGCAGCCTGGACAGGAGGTGGAGTGGCTACACCTTC. Its translation is CASSLDRRWSGYTF. The genes are TRBV14 and TRBJ1-2; 7 bases map to TRBD1. Germline lookup yields CDR1 SGHDN and CDR2 FVKESK. Trimming at V came to 4 bases and at J to 7 bases, leaving 9 bases not matched to a gene. The CDR3 has 14 amino acids.

The V and J genes are TRBV5-6 and TRBJ1-2, with 9 bases matching TRBD1. V dropped 0 bases and J dropped 6; count of bases not matched to a gene: 6. Germline V gene data show CDR1 as SGHDT and CDR2 as YYEEEE. The CDR3 is 15 amino acids. The CDR3 coding sequence is TGTGCCAGCAGCTTGGCGCCGGGACAGGGACATGGCTACACCTTC. Translating gives CASSLAPGQGHGYTF.

The gene calls are TRBV25-1 and TRBJ2-1; D gene uncertain. Trimming pared 4 bases from V and 5 bases from J, leaving 15 bases between. The CDR3 has 15 residues. From germline, CDR1 is MGHDK and CDR2 SYGVNS. The CDR3: CASSGPQVPDNEQFF. As DNA, the CDR3 is TGTGCCAGCAGTGGCCCCCAGGTACCGGACAATGAGCAGTTCTTC.